The subject of this entry is one T cell receptor beta chain. Antigen specificity is unknown. The data were produced by immunoSEQ multiplex PCR, yet TCRdb's version contains in-frame clones alone and is incomplete. The sample includes more than 75,000 clones, 83% seen only once; the top ten take 1.3%. This sample was taken from a study of T cell responses to AZD1222 COVID-19 vaccine. General observations from the study: Once two AZD1222 doses were given, Spike-specific TCR breadth and depth went up. Donors were chiefly white British, with a greater number of females, and clonal diversity was perhaps underestimated.

The V gene end was trimmed by 5 bases and the J gene end by 7 bases; junction bases not matched to a gene: 15. The germline CDR1 and CDR2 sequences are LNHNV and YYDKDF (reference sequence). The CDR3 sequence is 17 residues long. Second-dose groups at about 4 or about 12 weeks were pooled. V usage is TRBV15 and J usage is TRBJ1-5, with 9 nucleotides matching TRBD1. Sample: peripheral blood, taken 28 days after the second AZD1222 dose. The source of this sequence is an adult who received the AZD1222 COVID-19 vaccine. The CDR3 protein is CATSHIPGTGLKQPQHF. The CDR3 region has the DNA TGTGCCACCAGCCACATCCCCGGGACAGGGCTCAAACAGCCCCAGCATTTT.